What follows describes a single T cell receptor (beta chain). V was trimmed by 5 bases and J by 0 bases, leaving 7 bases between them. CDR3 length: 13 residues. The germline CDR1 and CDR2 sequences are SGHVS and FNYEAQ. This sample is drawn from a study of blood T cell repertoires in COVID-19. Produced via immunoSEQ multiplex PCR; TCRdb's table is partial and in-frame only. Here the sample spans about 200,000 clones, 89% being singletons. The sample was PBMCs or T cells enriched from blood (not recorded which). The chain has TRBV7-6 and TRBJ1-2; no clear D gene. This sequence was found in a woman aged 18-29 years who had recovered from COVID-19. In DNA form, the CDR3 reads TGTGCCAGCAGCCCTAACGCTAACTATGGCTACACCTTC. It encodes CASSPNANYGYTF.